The source of this TCR beta chain is a study of T cell responses to AZD1222 COVID-19 vaccine. The study's findings and limits: Spike-wide vaccine-associated CD4 TCRs dominated at 160-218 and 743-854.

TCRdb's table, derived via immunoSEQ multiplex PCR, lists solely in-frame clones and lacks some. In the table there are around 170,000 clones, 75% to 95% of which are singletons. This clone was observed a single time. The target antigen is unknown. This CDR3 has 13 residues. V lost 0 bases to trimming and J lost 5 bases, with 6 bases between them. Germline V gene lookup returns CDR1 KGHDR and CDR2 SFDVKD. The chain is built from TRBV24-1 and TRBJ1-1; no clear D gene. This clonotype originated in an adult in good health. The material sequenced was peripheral blood, taken on day 0 of AZD1222 vaccination. As DNA, the CDR3 is TGTGCCACCAGTGATTTGGAAGGAACTGAAGCTTTCTTT. It encodes CATSDLEGTEAFF.